This record covers a single T cell receptor (beta chain). This entry comes from a study of blood T cell repertoires in COVID-19. V dropped 9 bases and J dropped 3; count of bases not matched to a gene: 5. The CDR3 loop spans 13 amino acids. CDR1 is LNHNV and CDR2 is YYDKDF in the germline V gene (reference sequence). The protocol was immunoSEQ multiplex PCR, while the TCRdb copy is restricted to in-frame clones and leaves out a portion. Of some 290,000 clones detected, approximately 90% appear once; the ten largest clones hold 2% to 2.5%. This clonotype was sampled from a woman in her thirties or forties with acute COVID-19. The chain carries TRBV15 and TRBJ1-1; 9 nucleotides line up with TRBD1. The sample consisted of PBMCs or T cells enriched from blood (not recorded which). CDR3 bases: TGTGCCACAAGCGACAGGGGGTACACTGAAGCTTTCTTT. Amino acids: CATSDRGYTEAFF.